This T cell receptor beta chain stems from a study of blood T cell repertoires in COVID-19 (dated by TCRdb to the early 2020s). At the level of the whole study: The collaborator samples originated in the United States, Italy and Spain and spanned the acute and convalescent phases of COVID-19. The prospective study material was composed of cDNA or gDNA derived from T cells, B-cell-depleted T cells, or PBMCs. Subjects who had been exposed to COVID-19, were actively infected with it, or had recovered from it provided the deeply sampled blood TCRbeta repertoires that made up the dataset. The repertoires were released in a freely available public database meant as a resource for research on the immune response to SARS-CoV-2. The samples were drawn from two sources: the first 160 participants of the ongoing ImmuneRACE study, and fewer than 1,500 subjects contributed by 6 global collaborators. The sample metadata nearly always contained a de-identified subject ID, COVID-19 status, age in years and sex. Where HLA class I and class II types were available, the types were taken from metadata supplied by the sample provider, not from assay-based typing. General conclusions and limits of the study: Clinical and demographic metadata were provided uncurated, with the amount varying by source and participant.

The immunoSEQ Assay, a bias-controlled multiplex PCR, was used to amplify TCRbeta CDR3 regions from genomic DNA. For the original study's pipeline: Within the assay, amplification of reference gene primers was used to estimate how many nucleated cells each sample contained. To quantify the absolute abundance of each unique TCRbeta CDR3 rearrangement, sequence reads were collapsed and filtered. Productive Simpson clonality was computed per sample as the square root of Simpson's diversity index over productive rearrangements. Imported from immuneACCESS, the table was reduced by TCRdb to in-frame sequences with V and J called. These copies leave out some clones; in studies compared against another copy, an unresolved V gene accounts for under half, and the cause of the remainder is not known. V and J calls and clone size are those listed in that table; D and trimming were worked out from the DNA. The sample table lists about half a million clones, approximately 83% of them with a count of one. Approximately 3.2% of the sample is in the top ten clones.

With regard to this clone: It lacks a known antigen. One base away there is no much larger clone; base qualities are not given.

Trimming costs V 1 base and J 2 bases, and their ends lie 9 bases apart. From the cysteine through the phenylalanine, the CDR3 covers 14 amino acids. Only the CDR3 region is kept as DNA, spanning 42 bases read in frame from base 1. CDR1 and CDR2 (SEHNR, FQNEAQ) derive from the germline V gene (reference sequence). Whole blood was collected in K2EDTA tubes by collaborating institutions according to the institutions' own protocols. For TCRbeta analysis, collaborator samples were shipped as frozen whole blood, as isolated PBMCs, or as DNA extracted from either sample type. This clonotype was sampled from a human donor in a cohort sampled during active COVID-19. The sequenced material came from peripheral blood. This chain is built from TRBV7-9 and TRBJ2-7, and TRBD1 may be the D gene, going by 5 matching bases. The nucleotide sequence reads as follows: TGTGCCAGCAGCTTAGATGGGGCCCCCTACGAGCAGTACTTC. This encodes CASSLDGAPYEQYF.